Below, 10 T cell receptor beta chains from the same sample are listed, as sequenced in a study of T cells in tumors after PD-1 blockade. Produced via immunoSEQ multiplex PCR; TCRdb's table is partial and in-frame only. The table lists 60,000 or so clones, around four fifths of them singletons. Sequencing used PBMCs, obtained before anti-PD-1 treatment. These receptors came from a human donor with basal cell carcinoma.

The rearrangement links TRBV6-5 to TRBJ2-7; D is unclear. The length of the CDR3 is 12 residues. Germline V CDR1 and CDR2: MNHEY, SVGAGI. V was cut by 8 bases and J by 0 bases, with 8 bases left in between. The CDR3 nucleotides are TGTGCCAGCGGACGGGTCTCCTACGAGCAGTACTTC. Translated: CASGRVSYEQYF.

This rearrangement joins TRBV2 to TRBJ2-3, with no clear D. There are 11 residues in the CDR3. V lost 4 bases to trimming and J lost 7 bases, with 6 bases between them. The germline CDR1 and CDR2 sequences are SNHLY and FYNNEI. CDR3: CASSVVNTQYF. As DNA, the CDR3 is TGTGCCAGCAGTGTTGTGAATACGCAGTATTTT.

This chain links TRBV13 with TRBJ1-5; the D gene is possibly TRBD1 (5 bases). V was shortened by 4 bases and J by 0 bases, with 16 bases between the two germline ends. The CDR3 runs to 17 residues. CDR1 is PRHDT and CDR2 is FYEKMQ in the germline V gene (reference sequence). CDR3 residues: CASSSGRAGVSNQPQHF. CDR3 nucleotides: TGTGCCAGCAGCTCAGGGAGGGCAGGAGTTAGCAATCAGCCCCAGCATTTT. Variable domain in full (rest from reference TRBV13 and TRBJ1-5): AAGVIQSPRHLIKEKRETATLKCYPIPRHDTVYWYQQGPGQDPQFLISFYEKMQSDKGSIPDRFSAQQFSDYHSELNMSSLELGDSALYFCASSSGRAGVSNQPQHFGDGTRLSIL.

The chain couples TRBV7-9 to TRBJ1-1, with D hard to call. The length of the CDR3 is 13 residues. The germline gives CDR1 SEHNR, CDR2 FQNEAQ (reference sequence). V lost 4 bases to trimming and J lost 6 bases, with 12 bases between them. CDR3 nucleotides: TGTGCCAGCAGCTCTCGAGAACTACCTGAAGCTTTCTTT. As protein: CASSSRELPEAFF.

The chain carries TRBV12-5 and TRBJ2-1; 7 nucleotides line up with TRBD1. The CDR3 is 16 amino acids. Per the germline V gene, CDR1 is LGHNT and CDR2 is FRNRAP. V trimming: 1 base; J trimming: 0 bases; junction bases outside the gene matches: 3. CDR3 sequence: CASGLGPGGSYNEQFF. For the CDR3, the DNA is TGTGCTAGTGGTTTGGGCCCAGGGGGCTCCTACAATGAGCAGTTCTTC.

The rearrangement uses TRBV28 and TRBJ2-3; 8 positions agree with TRBD2. The J segment lost 2 bases and the V segment lost 5 bases, leaving 9 bases of the junction unmatched. The CDR3 sequence is 16 residues long. The germline V gene has CDR1 MDHEN and CDR2 SYDVKM. The CDR3 loop is CASSPQAGGYTDTQYF. The CDR3 region has the DNA TGTGCCAGCAGTCCCCAGGCGGGGGGCTACACAGATACGCAGTATTTT.

This clone was found a few times. CDR3 loop: CASSPGTGDLDTEAFF. CDR3 bases: TGTGCCAGCAGCCCAGGGACAGGGGATTTGGACACTGAAGCTTTCTTT. The chain has TRBV13 and TRBJ1-1; 10 positions agree with TRBD1. The length of the CDR3 is 16 residues. The germline gives CDR1 PRHDT, CDR2 FYEKMQ (reference sequence). The V segment lost 5 bases and the J segment 3 bases; nucleotides outside the gene matches: 9.

This chain joins TRBV18 and TRBJ2-2, with D possibly being TRBD1 (5 bases). CDR1 is KGHSH, CDR2 LQKENI, per germline. The V end lost 5 bases, the J end lost 1 base, and 14 bases lay between the germline ends. The CDR3 has 16 amino acids. The CDR3 reads CASSYYLTENTGELFF. CDR3 nucleotides: TGTGCCAGCTCATACTATTTGACAGAGAACACCGGGGAGCTGTTTTTT.

CDR3 loop: CASMQQGAGYGYTF. In DNA, the CDR3 is TGTGCCAGTATGCAACAGGGGGCGGGCTATGGCTACACCTTC. This chain uses TRBV19 with TRBJ1-2, with 9 bases matching TRBD1. The CDR3 is 14 residues long. Germline V gene lookup returns CDR1 LNHDA and CDR2 SQIVND (reference sequence). V trimming: 7 bases; J trimming: 4 bases; junction bases outside the gene matches: 7.

The chain joins TRBV6-6 to TRBJ1-2, with 7 bases lining up with TRBD1. Losses at the gene ends were 6 bases for V and 8 bases for J; bases not matched to a gene: 12. The germline CDR1 and CDR2 sequences are MNHNY and SVGAGI (reference sequence). The CDR3 consists of 14 residues. CDR3 residues: CASRIQGDSDGYTF. The CDR3 DNA reads TGTGCCAGCAGAATCCAGGGGGATTCAGACGGCTACACCTTC.